The 7 T cell receptor beta chains reported below all come from one sample, sequenced in a study of cytomegalovirus exposure and HLA in healthy donors. The PCR used 60 Vbeta and 13 Jbeta primers. Profiling relied on immunoSEQ multiplex PCR, and the TCRdb table lists in-frame clones only, not all of them. The table shows some 130,000 clones, with around 77% occurring only once. Sequencing used PBMCs. The origin of the receptors is a man aged 45-60 years in good health and CMV-seronegative.

CDR3 sequence reads: CASSLTRSTQYF. The DNA of the CDR3 is TGTGCCAGCAGCTTGACTAGATCTACGCAGTATTTT. The chain has TRBV7-8 and TRBJ2-3; TRBD2 might be the D (6 bases). Per germline, CDR1 SGHVS and CDR2 FQNEAQ. Trimming removed 3 bases at V and 8 bases at J, with 9 bases between. The CDR3 extends over 12 amino acids.

The V call is TRBV18, the J call TRBJ2-5, with D maybe TRBD1 (5 bases). Trimming took off 4 bases at V and 5 bases at J, with 11 bases between the two ends. The CDR3 sequence is 13 residues long. Germline V gene sequence: CDR1 KGHSH, CDR2 LQKENI. CDR3 sequence (DNA): TGTGCCAGCTCACAACAGGTTCTGGAGACCCAGTACTTC. Its translation is CASSQQVLETQYF.

V and J are TRBV2 and TRBJ1-2; possibly TRBD1 for D (5 bases). Per the germline V gene, CDR1 is SNHLY and CDR2 is FYNNEI. The CDR3 loop spans 14 amino acids. Trimming took off 8 bases at V and 4 bases at J, with 17 bases between the two ends. In DNA, the CDR3 is TGTGCCAGCCGGGCGGCGGGGGGTTTCTATGGCTACACCTTC. Protein product: CASRAAGGFYGYTF.

The genes are TRBV6-1 and TRBJ2-1; 14 bases fit TRBD2. J gave up 0 bases and V 5 bases, and 3 bases lay outside the gene matches. The germline V gene encodes CDR1 MNHNS and CDR2 SASEGT. The CDR3 runs to 17 residues. The CDR3 nucleotides read TGTGCCAGCAGTAAAGGGACTAGCGGGAGCTCCTACAATGAGCAGTTCTTC. The encoded protein is CASSKGTSGSSYNEQFF.

V usage is TRBV18 and J usage is TRBJ1-4; TRBD1 aligns across 10 bases. Trimming removed 3 bases from V and 9 bases from J; junction bases left unmatched: 4. Germline V gene sequence: CDR1 KGHSH, CDR2 LQKENI. The CDR3 is 14 residues long. The CDR3 protein is CASSPGQGRKKLFF. Written as DNA, the CDR3 is TGTGCCAGCTCACCGGGACAGGGGAGGAAAAAACTGTTTTTT.

This clone occurred a few times. The rearrangement joins TRBV27 to TRBJ2-6, with a tentative D call TRBD2 (8 bases). With 6 bases removed from V and 0 bases from J, the gap between germline ends came to 12 bases. Germline lookup yields CDR1 MNHEY and CDR2 SMNVEV (reference sequence). This CDR3 comprises 16 residues. This CDR3 is CASRTGTSSGANVLTF. CDR3 sequence (DNA): TGTGCCAGCAGGACAGGGACTAGCTCTGGGGCCAACGTCCTGACTTTC.

The V and J genes are TRBV7-9 and TRBJ2-7; D is ambiguous. Germline V gene data show CDR1 as SEHNR and CDR2 as FQNEAQ (reference sequence). CDR3 length: 14 residues. The germline V and J ends were trimmed by 5 bases and 0 bases, with 11 bases remaining between them. The CDR3 loop reads CASSPQATSYEQYF. DNA for the CDR3: TGTGCCAGCAGCCCTCAGGCGACCTCCTACGAGCAGTACTTC.